The 14 T cell receptor beta chains presented below share a single source sample, sequenced in a study of T cell clones after liver transplantation. The repertoire was sequenced with immunoSEQ multiplex PCR; TCRdb's copy has only in-frame clones and lacks some. The table lists over 5,500 clones, under 75% of them singletons. The source material was CD8+ T cells from blood, sampled before liver transplant. Every receptor here comes from a human donor who received a liver transplant.

The V call is TRBV29-1, the J call TRBJ2-5; weak D call: TRBD2 (6 bases). Germline CDR1 reads SQVTM; CDR2 reads ANQGSEA. The CDR3 extends over 13 amino acids. The V end was cut by 2 bases, the J end by 5 bases, with 12 bases between. The CDR3 DNA sequence: TGCAGCGTTGAATGGGAGGCCGGGGAGACCCAGTACTTC. Its translation: CSVEWEAGETQYF.

The rearrangement links TRBV28 to TRBJ2-3, with D possibly being TRBD2 (6 bases). The germline V gene has CDR1 MDHEN and CDR2 SYDVKM. This CDR3 has 16 residues. V dropped 4 bases and J dropped 1 base, with 15 bases sitting between them. CDR3 residues: CASSSFLGEGTDTQYF. CDR3 coding DNA: TGTGCCAGCAGTTCCTTTTTGGGGGAGGGCACAGATACGCAGTATTTT.

V usage is TRBV4-3 and J usage is TRBJ2-2; a possible D gene is TRBD2 (7 bases). Trimming took 4 bases from V and 8 from J, leaving 17 bases between them. CDR1 and CDR2 from the germline V gene are LGHNA and YSLEER. This CDR3 is built from 15 residues. The chain's CDR3 is CASSPQAGEGGELFF. The DNA of the CDR3 is TGCGCCAGCAGCCCCCAAGCAGGGGAGGGTGGGGAGCTGTTTTTT.

The chain links TRBV25-1 to TRBJ2-5, with D perhaps matching TRBD2 (5 bases). Trimming took 1 base from V and 0 from J, leaving 9 bases between them. The CDR3 loop spans 15 amino acids. Germline CDR1 is MGHDK and CDR2 is SYGVNS. In DNA, the CDR3 is TGTGCCAGCAGTGAATTCACGGGGTACCAAGAGACCCAGTACTTC. Translating gives CASSEFTGYQETQYF.

In DNA form, the CDR3 reads TGTGCCAGCAGCTTGGCGGGGGTCGGCTACGAGCAGTACTTC. Protein product: CASSLAGVGYEQYF. The chain joins TRBV9 to TRBJ2-7, with 7 bases identical to TRBD2. With 4 bases clipped from V and 3 bases from J, the junction kept 7 bases outside the gene matches. Per germline, CDR1 SGDLS and CDR2 YYNGEE. The CDR3 spans 14 residues.

V gene TRBV5-5 combines with J gene TRBJ2-7; possible D gene TRBD1, 6 bases. Trimming cost V 2 bases and J 4 bases, with 13 bases left between them. The germline V gene encodes CDR1 SGHKS and CDR2 YYEKEE (reference sequence). The CDR3 length is 14 residues. The CDR3, as DNA: TGTGCCAGCAGCTTAGAGGGGGTCGGTTACGAGCAGTACTTC. This translates into CASSLEGVGYEQYF.

The rearrangement joins TRBV10-3 to TRBJ2-7; D not certain. The CDR3 is 14 residues long. Deletions cut 2 bases from V and 5 bases from J, with 13 bases between. Germline CDR1 reads ENHRY; CDR2 reads SYGVKD. CDR3 in DNA: TGTGCCATCAGTGAGACCTCAGGATCCCACGAGCAGTACTTC. Protein: CAISETSGSHEQYF.

By sample share, this clone is medium-sized. CDR3 nucleotide sequence: TGTGCTAGTGAGGGCGCTGAAGCTTTCTTT. Its translation: CASEGAEAFF. This rearrangement joins TRBV19 to TRBJ1-1; no reliable D call. This CDR3 has 10 amino acids. Germline CDR1 and CDR2: LNHDA and SQIVND (reference sequence).

This rearrangement joins TRBV27 to TRBJ2-5; 7 bases line up with TRBD1. The V segment lost 3 bases and the J segment 2 bases; nucleotides outside the gene matches: 6. This CDR3 has 15 residues. In germline, CDR1 is MNHEY, CDR2 SMNVEV (reference sequence). The CDR3 DNA reads as TGTGCCAGCAGTTTTCGGACAGGCAGACAAGAGACCCAGTACTTC. Protein: CASSFRTGRQETQYF.

A word on this clone: An end of the junction does not agree with germline; a read error may underlie this. Other nucleotide sequences from this sample produce the same CDR3. The rearrangement links TRBV5-1 to TRBJ2-5, with a possible D match to TRBD2 (5 bases). Germline lookup yields CDR1 SGHRS and CDR2 YFSETQ. This CDR3 region has 12 residues. The CDR3: CASSGMEETQYF. The CDR3 DNA sequence: TGTGCCAGCAGCGGCATGGAAGAGACCCAGTACTTC.

The genes are TRBV6-5 and TRBJ2-1; D may be TRBD2 (5 bases). CDR1 and CDR2 from the germline V gene are MNHEY and SVGAGI. Trimming left V 6 bases short and J 4 bases short, with 13 bases between. The CDR3 has 14 residues. The CDR3 sequence is CASRRGSGYNEQFF. The CDR3 coding sequence is TGTGCCAGCAGACGGGGTAGTGGATACAATGAGCAGTTCTTC.

By frequency in the sample, this clone is medium-sized (0.01 to 0.1%). The chain joins TRBV12-5 to TRBJ2-1; D gene uncertain. From germline, CDR1 is LGHNT and CDR2 FRNRAP. Deletions cut 2 bases from V and 10 bases from J, with 9 bases between. The CDR3 loop spans 12 amino acids. CDR3 amino acids: CASGLFSEEQFF. CDR3 nucleotide sequence: TGTGCTAGTGGTTTGTTCTCGGAGGAGCAGTTCTTC.

The chain couples TRBV9 to TRBJ2-1; the match to TRBD2 covers 9 bases. V dropped 4 bases and J dropped 6; count of bases not matched to a gene: 11. The CDR3 loop spans 16 amino acids. Germline CDR1 is SGDLS and CDR2 is YYNGEE. In DNA form, the CDR3 reads TGTGCCAGCAGCCGATCGGGACTAGCAGATGGCAATGAGCAGTTCTTC. It specifies CASSRSGLADGNEQFF.

This chain uses TRBV6-5 with TRBJ2-7, with 7 nucleotides matching TRBD2. The CDR3 is made up of 13 amino acids. J was trimmed by 5 bases and V by 4 bases; bases with no gene match: 5. The germline gives CDR1 MNHEY, CDR2 SVGAGI. DNA of the CDR3: TGTGCCAGCAGTTTGCAGGGAGGGAACGAGCAGTACTTC. Translated: CASSLQGGNEQYF.